These 25 T cell receptor beta chains were sequenced from one sample in a study of T cell changes during pregnancy in multiple sclerosis. Profiling relied on immunoSEQ multiplex PCR, and the TCRdb table lists in-frame clones only, not all of them. The sample shows about 97,000 clones, just over 90% of them seen only once. The specimen was peripheral blood, collected in the second trimester of pregnancy. Every receptor here comes from a female donor in good health, enrolled as a control in a pregnancy study.

This chain uses TRBV7-6 with TRBJ1-1; 7 nucleotides match TRBD1. The CDR3 runs 13 residues. The germline V gene encodes CDR1 SGHVS and CDR2 FNYEAQ. V was clipped by 2 bases and J by 3 bases; unmatched bases: 0. The CDR3 DNA follows: TGTGCCAGCAGCTTACAGGGGGACACTGAAGCTTTCTTT. It translates to CASSLQGDTEAFF.

The genes are TRBV9 and TRBJ2-1, with 10 bases lining up with TRBD1. Germline V gives CDR1 SGDLS, CDR2 YYNGEE. The CDR3 extends over 15 amino acids. J gave up 10 bases and V 4 bases, and 11 bases lay outside the gene matches. The CDR3 spells CASSFGTGASREQFF. Written as DNA, the CDR3 is TGTGCCAGCAGCTTCGGGACAGGGGCTTCTAGGGAGCAGTTCTTC.

The gene calls are TRBV19 and TRBJ2-2; 7 positions agree with TRBD1. Germline V CDR1 and CDR2: LNHDA, SQIVND (reference sequence). J gave up 5 bases and V 8 bases, and 8 bases lay outside the gene matches. There are 14 residues in the CDR3. In nucleotides, the CDR3 is TGTGCCAGTGCCGAAGGACAGGTTACCGGGGAGCTGTTTTTT. As protein: CASAEGQVTGELFF. Combining the CDR3 with reference TRBV19 and TRBJ2-2 gives the whole variable domain DGGITQSPKYLFRKEGQNVTLSCEQNLNHDAMYWYRQDPGQGLRLIYYSQIVNDFQKGDIAEGYSVSREKKESFPLTVTSAQKNPTAFYLCASAEGQVTGELFFGEGSRLTVL.

The chain uses TRBV11-2 and TRBJ2-7; D remains ambiguous. This CDR3 contains 12 residues. V shed 5 bases and J shed 6 bases, with 11 bases lying between them. CDR1 is SGHAT and CDR2 is FQNNGV in the germline V gene. The CDR3 loop is CASSPTVTEQYF. CDR3 DNA sequence: TGTGCCAGCAGCCCTACAGTAACCGAGCAGTACTTC.

The rearrangement links TRBV19 to TRBJ1-6, with 8 bases matching TRBD1. The germline CDR1 and CDR2 sequences are LNHDA and SQIVND (reference sequence). The CDR3 sequence is 15 residues long. Trimming took 6 bases from V and 6 from J; bases not matched to a gene: 7. The CDR3 reads CASRTGQGGNSPLHF. The CDR3 nucleotides are TGTGCCAGTAGAACCGGACAGGGCGGTAATTCACCCCTCCACTTT.

V and J are TRBV19 and TRBJ2-1; 9 bases map to TRBD2. The CDR3 sequence is 15 residues long. With V trimmed by 8 bases and J by 2 bases, 7 bases remained unmatched. Germline assignment: CDR1 LNHDA and CDR2 SQIVND (reference sequence). DNA for the CDR3: TGTGCCAGTGTGGCAGCGGGAGGTACCTACAATGAGCAGTTCTTC. Its protein is CASVAAGGTYNEQFF.

This sequence joins TRBV27 and TRBJ2-3; TRBD2 aligns across 13 bases. The J segment lost 9 bases and the V segment lost 8 bases, leaving 11 bases of the junction unmatched. Germline values: CDR1 MNHEY, CDR2 SMNVEV (reference sequence). This CDR3 is built from 15 residues. The CDR3 DNA reads TGTGCCAGCGAATCCGGGACTAGCGGGATCGGGACGCAGTATTTT. Amino acids: CASESGTSGIGTQYF.

Concerning this clone: Other DNA sequences from this sample encode an identical CDR3 as well. J is TRBJ2-7 and V is TRBV2; 7 bases fit TRBD1. Germline lookup yields CDR1 SNHLY and CDR2 FYNNEI. This CDR3 region has 14 residues. V shed 2 bases, J shed 1 base, and the junction held 2 bases outside the gene matches. CDR3 sequence (DNA): TGTGCCAGCAGTGAACAGGGGGAGTCCTACGAGCAGTACTTC. Its protein product is CASSEQGESYEQYF.

The chain's CDR3 is CASSLWTGIQETQYF. CDR3 in DNA: TGTGCCAGCAGCTTATGGACAGGGATACAAGAGACCCAGTACTTC. This chain joins TRBV11-2 and TRBJ2-5; 8 nucleotides match TRBD1. Germline CDR1 and CDR2: SGHAT and FQNNGV. V shed 2 bases, J shed 2 bases, and the junction held 4 bases outside the gene matches. The CDR3 consists of 15 residues.

This clone was counted a single time. V gene TRBV19 combines with J gene TRBJ2-7, with 8 nucleotides matching TRBD2. The length of the CDR3 is 17 residues. V trimming: 1 base; J trimming: 5 bases; junction bases outside the gene matches: 13. Germline V gives CDR1 LNHDA, CDR2 SQIVND (reference sequence). As DNA, the CDR3 is TGTGCCAGTAGTATAGTCGCGGGAGGAACGGTCGGCCACGAGCAGTACTTC. Translation gives CASSIVAGGTVGHEQYF.

This chain connects TRBV28 to TRBJ1-1; D is possibly TRBD1 (6 bases). V lost 8 bases to trimming and J lost 1 base, with 17 bases between them. Germline V gene lookup returns CDR1 MDHEN and CDR2 SYDVKM. The CDR3 contains 15 residues. The CDR3 DNA reads TGTGCCAGCCGATATAACGACAGGACGAACACTGAAGCTTTCTTT. It yields the protein CASRYNDRTNTEAFF.

The V gene is TRBV19, the J gene TRBJ2-1; 7 nucleotides agree with TRBD2. V lost 3 bases and J lost 3; bases outside the gene matches: 8. There are 16 residues in the CDR3. Germline V gene data show CDR1 as LNHDA and CDR2 as SQIVND (reference sequence). This CDR3 is CASSIGLAEDYNEQFF. The CDR3 DNA reads as TGTGCCAGTAGTATTGGGCTAGCGGAGGACTACAATGAGCAGTTCTTC.

This clone was counted a single time. The V gene is TRBV12-5, the J gene TRBJ2-2; 9 positions match TRBD1. J gave up 6 bases and V 5 bases, and 13 bases lay outside the gene matches. Germline-derived CDR1 and CDR2 are LGHNT and FRNRAP. CDR3 length: 17 residues. The CDR3 coding sequence is TGTGCTAGTGGTAACCTTCGGGACAGGGTACAACCCGGGGAGCTGTTTTTT. Translating gives CASGNLRDRVQPGELFF. Together with reference TRBV12-5 and TRBJ2-2, the CDR3 gives the full variable domain: DARVTQTPRHKVTEMGQEVTMRCQPILGHNTVFWYRQTMMQGLELLAYFRNRAPLDDSGMPKDRFSAEMPDATLATLKIQPSEPRDSAVYFCASGNLRDRVQPGELFFGEGSRLTVL.

The chain combines TRBV6-1 with TRBJ1-5; D is undetermined. Trimming pared 4 bases from V and 6 bases from J, leaving 16 bases between. Germline values: CDR1 MNHNS, CDR2 SASEGT. The CDR3 has 15 residues. This chain's CDR3 is CASSGIGLGAQPQHF. The CDR3, as DNA: TGTGCCAGCAGTGGTATCGGGTTAGGAGCTCAGCCCCAGCATTTT.

The chain uses TRBV30 and TRBJ2-7; perhaps TRBD1 as D (6 bases). Trimming left V 4 bases short and J 7 bases short, with 14 bases between. This CDR3 contains 12 residues. CDR1 GTSNPN and CDR2 SVGIG come from the germline V gene (reference sequence). The CDR3 region is CAWNVGGWEQYF. In DNA, the CDR3 is TGTGCCTGGAACGTAGGGGGATGGGAGCAGTACTTC.

This chain connects TRBV6-5 to TRBJ1-2, with 7 nucleotides matching TRBD1. This CDR3 region has 14 residues. Germline V gene lookup returns CDR1 MNHEY and CDR2 SVGAGI. The ends lost 6 bases at V and 2 bases at J; junction bases unmatched: 6. The CDR3 reads CASRKPGQNYGYTF. The DNA for the CDR3 is TGTGCCAGCAGAAAACCGGGACAGAACTATGGCTACACCTTC.

The J gene is TRBJ2-7, the V gene TRBV4-1; 12 bases fit TRBD2. The V gene end was trimmed by 5 bases and the J gene end by 4 bases; junction bases not matched to a gene: 6. The CDR3 is 15 residues long. Germline CDR1 and CDR2: MGHRA and YSYEKL. CDR3 protein: CASSSRTSGTYEQYF. CDR3 DNA sequence: TGCGCCAGCAGCTCCAGGACTAGCGGGACATACGAGCAGTACTTC.

V usage is TRBV2 and J usage is TRBJ2-5, with a possible D match to TRBD2 (6 bases). Trimming left V 6 bases short and J 5 bases short, with 16 bases between. Germline V gives CDR1 SNHLY, CDR2 FYNNEI. This CDR3 has 14 amino acids. CDR3 nucleotides: TGTGCCAGCAGGGAGGGCCGGTCTACGGAGACCCAGTACTTC. Its translation: CASREGRSTETQYF. Full variable domain (outside the CDR3, taken from reference TRBV2 and TRBJ2-5): EPEVTQTPSHQVTQMGQEVILRCVPISNHLYFYWYRQILGQKVEFLVSFYNNEISEKSEIFDDQFSVERPDGSNFTLKIRSTKLEDSAMYFCASREGRSTETQYFGPGTRLLVL.

This clone was counted only a few times. The gene calls are TRBV5-1 and TRBJ1-6, with D possibly TRBD1 on 6 matching bases. CDR1 SGHRS and CDR2 YFSETQ come from the germline V gene. The length of the CDR3 is 16 residues. V dropped 4 bases and J dropped 5 bases, with 16 bases sitting between them. CDR3: CASSPAGGGNNSPLHF. In nucleotides, the CDR3 is TGCGCCAGCAGCCCGGCGGGCGGGGGCAATAATTCACCCCTCCACTTT.

Written as DNA, the CDR3 is TGTGCCAGCAGCTCCCAGACAGGGTCCCACGAGCAGTACTTC. Translating gives CASSSQTGSHEQYF. The chain combines TRBV7-2 with TRBJ2-7, with TRBD1 matching 7 bases. V dropped 4 bases and J dropped 5; count of bases not matched to a gene: 8. Per the germline V gene, CDR1 is SGHTA and CDR2 is FQGNSA. This CDR3 comprises 14 residues.

The chain is built from TRBV2 and TRBJ1-1, with 7 bases identical to TRBD1. Germline CDR1 SNHLY, CDR2 FYNNEI. The CDR3 runs 12 residues. V trimming: 10 bases; J trimming: 4 bases; junction bases outside the gene matches: 6. CDR3 sequence: CAIRQGGTEAFF. Here the CDR3 DNA reads TGTGCCATCAGACAGGGCGGCACTGAAGCTTTCTTT.

The gene calls are TRBV28 and TRBJ2-1; 9 bases map to TRBD1. The CDR3 sequence is 16 residues long. Germline values: CDR1 MDHEN, CDR2 SYDVKM. The trim removed 4 bases at V and 6 bases at J, leaving 10 bases unmatched. The CDR3 nucleotides are TGTGCCAGCAGTTCCTCCGGGACAGGGATGCGCAATGAGCAGTTCTTC. It translates to CASSSSGTGMRNEQFF.

This sequence joins TRBV2 and TRBJ2-7; tentative D call: TRBD1 (6 bases). The CDR3 is 12 amino acids. Germline CDR1 and CDR2: SNHLY and FYNNEI. With 6 bases removed from V and 2 bases from J, the gap between germline ends came to 8 bases. The CDR3: CASSRGTYEQYF. In DNA, the CDR3 is TGTGCCAGCAGCAGGGGTACCTACGAGCAGTACTTC.

This clone appeared a single time. The chain employs TRBV7-9 and TRBJ2-7; 8 bases are shared with TRBD1. The CDR3 contains 14 residues. V shed 5 bases, J shed 2 bases, and the junction held 5 bases outside the gene matches. Looked up from germline, CDR1 is SEHNR and CDR2 is FQNEAQ (reference sequence). DNA of the CDR3: TGTGCCAGCAGCCCTCAGGGGGCACCCTACGAGCAGTACTTC. Protein product: CASSPQGAPYEQYF.

The J gene is TRBJ1-5, the V gene TRBV7-9, with 7 bases aligning to TRBD1. The germline V gene has CDR1 SEHNR and CDR2 FQNEAQ (reference sequence). Losses at the gene ends were 4 bases for V and 3 bases for J; bases not matched to a gene: 9. The CDR3 sequence is 16 residues long. This CDR3 is CASSYSRQGINQPQHF. The CDR3 bases are TGTGCCAGCAGCTACTCAAGACAGGGAATCAATCAGCCCCAGCATTTT.